Below are 9 T cell receptor beta chains sequenced from a single sample in a study of blood T cell repertoires in COVID-19. TCRdb's copy holds only in-frame clones and misses some; the assay was immunoSEQ multiplex PCR. The data contain 30,000 to 50,000 clones, around 85% of them singletons. The sample consisted of peripheral blood. Every receptor here comes from a human donor in a cohort sampled during active COVID-19.

This CDR3 reads CASSPFLVSPTRSFYNEQFF. For the CDR3, the DNA is TGTGCCAGCAGCCCCTTCCTCGTTTCGCCGACCCGGAGCTTCTACAATGAGCAGTTCTTC. The J gene is TRBJ2-1, the V gene TRBV3-1 (or the pseudogene TRBV3-2); D gene ambiguous. From germline, CDR1 is LGHDT and CDR2 YNNKEL (reference sequence). This CDR3 comprises 20 residues. V was pared by 4 bases and J by 3 bases, with 28 bases between.

This clone was detected only once. The gene calls are TRBV5-1 and TRBJ2-7; 8 bases agree with TRBD2. The CDR3 loop spans 14 amino acids. Trimming took 0 bases from V and 3 from J; bases not matched to a gene: 2. From germline, CDR1 is SGHRS and CDR2 YFSETQ. In nucleotides, the CDR3 is TGCGCCAGCAGCTTGGGGGGGACTAGCTACGAGCAGTACTTC. Residues: CASSLGGTSYEQYF. Using reference TRBV5-1 and TRBJ2-7 for the parts outside the CDR3, the full variable domain is KAGVTQTPRYLIKTRGQQVTLSCSPISGHRSVSWYQQTPGQGLQFLFEYFSETQRNKGNFPGRFSGRQFSNSRSEMNVSTLELGDSALYLCASSLGGTSYEQYFGPGTRLTVT.

This chain links TRBV7-3 with TRBJ1-2, with 7 bases fitting TRBD1. Germline V gene sequence: CDR1 SGHTA, CDR2 FQGTGA. The CDR3 spans 15 residues. With V trimmed by 2 bases and J by 4 bases, 7 bases remained unmatched. This CDR3 is CASSLEGAVGYGYTF. In DNA, the CDR3 is TGTGCCAGCAGCTTAGAGGGGGCCGTCGGCTATGGCTACACCTTC. The variable domain in full, completed from reference TRBV7-3 and TRBJ1-2, reads GAGVSQTPSNKVTEKGKYVELRCDPISGHTALYWYRQSLGQGPEFLIYFQGTGAADDSGLPNDRFFAVRPEGSVSTLKIQRTERGDSAVYLCASSLEGAVGYGYTFGSGTRLTVV.

This chain joins TRBV20-1 and TRBJ1-1, with D unresolved. The CDR3 is 11 residues long. The germline gives CDR1 DFQATT, CDR2 SNEGSKA (reference sequence). The CDR3 loop is CSSGRSTEAFF. The CDR3 nucleotides are TGCTCTAGCGGTCGGTCCACTGAAGCTTTCTTT.

This clone was counted a few times. The chain uses TRBV20-1 and TRBJ1-2; D gene ambiguous. Germline CDR1 and CDR2: DFQATT and SNEGSKA (reference sequence). This CDR3 is built from 11 residues. V was clipped by 7 bases and J by 1 base, with 7 bases between them. Here the CDR3 DNA reads TGCAGTGTTCAGTTTAACTATGGCTACACCTTC. Amino acid sequence: CSVQFNYGYTF.

This chain uses TRBV27 with TRBJ2-3; tentatively, D is TRBD2 (5 bases). V was pared by 3 bases and J by 4 bases, with 17 bases between. Per the germline V gene, CDR1 is MNHEY and CDR2 is SMNVEV (reference sequence). There are 16 residues in the CDR3. The CDR3: CASSFKGAPSSDTQYF. The CDR3 bases are TGTGCCAGCAGTTTTAAGGGTGCCCCTAGCTCAGATACGCAGTATTTT.

The chain has TRBV14 and TRBJ2-3; TRBD2 agrees at 9 bases. Trimming cost V 0 bases and J 3 bases; bases outside gene matches: 16. Germline loops: CDR1 SGHDN, CDR2 FVKESK. The CDR3 extends over 20 amino acids. CDR3 in DNA: TGTGCCAGCAGCCAAGAAGAGATCGCAGCGGGAGGATGGGGGACAGATACGCAGTATTTT. This translates into CASSQEEIAAGGWGTDTQYF.

The V and J genes are TRBV19 and TRBJ2-5, with TRBD2 matching over 8 bases. Trimming at V came to 5 bases and at J to 0 bases, leaving 11 bases not matched to a gene. CDR1 and CDR2 (germline): LNHDA, SQIVND (reference sequence). There are 17 residues in the CDR3. CDR3 region: CASSDRRGGAYQETQYF. In nucleotides, the CDR3 is TGTGCCAGTAGTGACCGCCGGGGGGGGGCCTACCAAGAGACCCAGTACTTC.

Only one count was recorded for this clone. The gene calls are TRBV28 and TRBJ2-7; 10 positions agree with TRBD1. Trimming at V came to 11 bases and at J to 5 bases, leaving 15 bases not matched to a gene. Germline CDR1 reads MDHEN; CDR2 reads SYDVKM. CDR3 length: 15 amino acids. Written as DNA, the CDR3 is TGTGCCTGTAGAGTGGATGGGACAGGGGCTAACGAGCAGTACTTC. Translation gives CACRVDGTGANEQYF.